This record looks at one TCR beta chain sequence and its context. These data originate in a study of blood T cell repertoires in COVID-19. Turning to the study itself: T cells, B-cell-depleted T cells, or PBMCs supplied cDNA or gDNA.

Source study methods: Using reference gene primer amplification, nucleated cell counts were estimated. TCRdb's table, derived via immunoSEQ multiplex PCR, lists solely in-frame clones and lacks some. That table supplies the V and J calls and clone size; D and trimming were determined from the DNA. The table lists about 27,000 clones, about 91% of them singletons. J lost 2 bases, V lost 4 bases, and 7 bases had no gene match. The CDR3 has 15 amino acids. Germline-derived CDR1 and CDR2 are MNHEY and SMNVEV (reference sequence). The receptor was derived from a human donor with active COVID-19. The donor label of this sample is uncertain. The V and J genes are TRBV27 and TRBJ1-1; 7 bases align to TRBD1. Sequenced sample: peripheral blood. CDR3 nucleotides: TGTGCCAGCAGTTACCAGGGACAGATAAACACTGAAGCTTTCTTT. It is translated as CASSYQGQINTEAFF.